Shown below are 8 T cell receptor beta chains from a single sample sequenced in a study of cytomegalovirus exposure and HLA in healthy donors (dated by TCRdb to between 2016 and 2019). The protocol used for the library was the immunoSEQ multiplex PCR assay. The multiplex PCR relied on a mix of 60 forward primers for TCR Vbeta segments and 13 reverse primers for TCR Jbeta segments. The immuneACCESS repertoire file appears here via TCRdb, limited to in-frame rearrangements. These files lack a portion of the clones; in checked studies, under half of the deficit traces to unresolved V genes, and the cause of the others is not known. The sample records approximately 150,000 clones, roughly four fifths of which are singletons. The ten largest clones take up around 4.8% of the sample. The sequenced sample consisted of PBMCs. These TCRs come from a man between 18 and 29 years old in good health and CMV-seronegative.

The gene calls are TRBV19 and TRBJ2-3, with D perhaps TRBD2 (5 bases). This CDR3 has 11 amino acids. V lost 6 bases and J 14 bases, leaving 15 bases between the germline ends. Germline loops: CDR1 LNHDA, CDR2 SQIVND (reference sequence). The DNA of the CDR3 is TGTGCCAGTAGCGAGGGCCAATATCTGTATTTT. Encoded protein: CASSEGQYLYF. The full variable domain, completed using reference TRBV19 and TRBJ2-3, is DGGITQSPKYLFRKEGQNVTLSCEQNLNHDAMYWYRQDPGQGLRLIYYSQIVNDFQKGDIAEGYSVSREKKESFPLTVTSAQKNPTAFYLCASSEGQYLYFGPGTRLTVL.

DNA for the CDR3: TGTGCCACCAGCAGCCGGGACTCCCGAACCGGGGAGCTGTTTTTT. This codes for CATSSRDSRTGELFF. The rearrangement links TRBV15 to TRBJ2-2, with D tentatively TRBD2 (6 bases). The germline V gene encodes CDR1 LNHNV and CDR2 YYDKDF (reference sequence). The CDR3 is made up of 15 amino acids. The V end lost 3 bases, the J end lost 5 bases, and 13 bases lay between the germline ends.

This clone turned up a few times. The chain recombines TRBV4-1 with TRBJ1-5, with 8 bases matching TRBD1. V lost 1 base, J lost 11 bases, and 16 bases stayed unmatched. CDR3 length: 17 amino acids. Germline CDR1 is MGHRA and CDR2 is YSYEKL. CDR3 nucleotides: TGCGCCAGCAGCCAAGGGGGGACAGGCCAACTCTCACGGGCCCAGCATTTT. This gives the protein CASSQGGTGQLSRAQHF.

The CDR3 nucleotides read TGCGCCAGCAGCTTGGTAGCCGGGGGGCCTTACGACGAGCAGTACTTC. This encodes CASSLVAGGPYDEQYF. The chain has TRBV5-1 and TRBJ2-7, with a tentative D call TRBD2 (7 bases). V dropped 0 bases and J dropped 5 bases, with 18 bases sitting between them. Per germline, CDR1 SGHRS and CDR2 YFSETQ. The CDR3 spans 16 residues.

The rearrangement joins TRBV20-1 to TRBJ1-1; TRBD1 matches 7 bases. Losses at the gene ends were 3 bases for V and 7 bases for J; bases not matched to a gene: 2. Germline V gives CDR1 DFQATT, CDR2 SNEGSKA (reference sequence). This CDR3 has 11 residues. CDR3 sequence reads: CSARGDSEAFF. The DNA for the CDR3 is TGCAGTGCTAGGGGGGACAGTGAAGCTTTCTTT.

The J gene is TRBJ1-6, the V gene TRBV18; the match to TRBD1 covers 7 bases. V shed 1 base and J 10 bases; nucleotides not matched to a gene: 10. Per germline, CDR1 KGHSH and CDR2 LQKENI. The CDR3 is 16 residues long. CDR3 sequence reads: CASSPLGQDLGSPLHF. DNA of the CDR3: TGTGCCAGCTCACCACTTGGACAGGACCTCGGGTCACCCCTCCACTTT.

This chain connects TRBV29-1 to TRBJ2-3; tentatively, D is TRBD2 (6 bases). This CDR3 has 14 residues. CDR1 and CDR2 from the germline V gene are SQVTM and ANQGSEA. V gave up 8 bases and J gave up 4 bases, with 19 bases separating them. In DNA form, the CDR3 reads TGCAGCATTGGCCCAATGGCGGGGCCAGATACGCAGTATTTT. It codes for CSIGPMAGPDTQYF.

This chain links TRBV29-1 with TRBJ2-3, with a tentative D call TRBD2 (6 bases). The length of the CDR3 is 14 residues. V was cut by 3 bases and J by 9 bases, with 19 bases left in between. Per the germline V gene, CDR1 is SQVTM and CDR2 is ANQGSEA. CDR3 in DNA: TGCAGCGTTGATCCCGCTAGCGACCCATTCACGCAGTATTTT. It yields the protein CSVDPASDPFTQYF.